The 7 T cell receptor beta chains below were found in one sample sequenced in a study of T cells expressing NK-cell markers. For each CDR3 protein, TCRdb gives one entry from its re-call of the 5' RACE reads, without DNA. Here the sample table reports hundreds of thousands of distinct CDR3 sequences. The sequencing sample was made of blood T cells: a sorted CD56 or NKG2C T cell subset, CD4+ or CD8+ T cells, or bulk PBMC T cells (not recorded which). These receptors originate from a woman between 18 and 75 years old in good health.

The CDR3: CASSRYLDRIATDTQYF. The rearrangement joins TRBV7-9 to TRBJ2-3. Germline CDR1 is SEHNR and CDR2 is FQNEAQ (reference sequence). The CDR3 is 17 amino acids.

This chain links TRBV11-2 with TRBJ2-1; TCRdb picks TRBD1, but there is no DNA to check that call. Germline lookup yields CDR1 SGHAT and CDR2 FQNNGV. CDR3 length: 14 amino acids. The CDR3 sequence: CASGRPKSYNEQFF.

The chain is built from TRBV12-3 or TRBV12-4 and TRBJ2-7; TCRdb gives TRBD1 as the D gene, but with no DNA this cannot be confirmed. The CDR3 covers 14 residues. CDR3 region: CASRRAGETYEQYF.

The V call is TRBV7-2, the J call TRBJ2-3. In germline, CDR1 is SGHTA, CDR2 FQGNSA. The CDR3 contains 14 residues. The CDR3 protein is CASSLVGSRDTQYF.

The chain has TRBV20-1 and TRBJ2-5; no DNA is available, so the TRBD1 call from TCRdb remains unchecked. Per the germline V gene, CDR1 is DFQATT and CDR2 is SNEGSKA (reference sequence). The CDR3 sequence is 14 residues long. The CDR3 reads CSAREDRGQETQYF.

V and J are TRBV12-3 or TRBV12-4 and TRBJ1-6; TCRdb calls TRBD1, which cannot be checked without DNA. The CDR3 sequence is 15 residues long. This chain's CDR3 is CASSLTGVYNSPLHF.

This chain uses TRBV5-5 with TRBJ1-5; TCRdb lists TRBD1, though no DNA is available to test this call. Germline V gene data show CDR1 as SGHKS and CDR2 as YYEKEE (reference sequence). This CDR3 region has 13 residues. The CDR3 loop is CASSRDTYQPQHF. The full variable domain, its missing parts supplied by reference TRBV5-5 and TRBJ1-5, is DAGVTQSPTHLIKTRGQQVTLRCSPISGHKSVSWYQQVLGQGPQFIFQYYEKEERGRGNFPDRFSARQFPNYSSELNVNALLLGDSALYLCASSRDTYQPQHFGDGTRLSIL.